The source of this T cell receptor (beta chain) is a study of T cells in Graves' hyperthyroidism and ophthalmopathy. Points from the study as a whole: Ophthalmopathy and stable hyperthyroidism were separated by a 13 V-J model.

Authors of the study amplified TCR beta CDR3 regions from RNA transcripts. A set of HTBI primers served as the primers for a first-round RT-PCR of the TCR CDR3. In TCRdb, the multiplex PCR reads were re-called with MiXCR into one record per CDR3 protein. The sample comprises around 290,000 distinct CDR3 sequences, about 15% of which are singletons, and approximately 60% rests with the top ten. Diagnostic assessment was based on clinical symptoms, serum thyroxine and TRAb, thyroid ultrasound and orbital computed tomography. This clonotype has a handful of counts. Its antigen is unknown. The TCR sequence derives from a woman in her fifties or sixties with Graves' ophthalmopathy. What was sequenced was blood.

The CDR3 sequence: CASSIQETEKLFF. The CDR3 DNA reads as TGTGCCAGTAGTATCCAGGAGACTGAAAAACTGTTTTTT. The gene calls are TRBV19 and TRBJ1-4; unclear D gene. CDR3 length equals 13 residues. Trimming took 3 bases from V and 7 from J, leaving 9 bases between them. Germline-derived CDR1 and CDR2 are LNHDA and SQIVND (reference sequence).